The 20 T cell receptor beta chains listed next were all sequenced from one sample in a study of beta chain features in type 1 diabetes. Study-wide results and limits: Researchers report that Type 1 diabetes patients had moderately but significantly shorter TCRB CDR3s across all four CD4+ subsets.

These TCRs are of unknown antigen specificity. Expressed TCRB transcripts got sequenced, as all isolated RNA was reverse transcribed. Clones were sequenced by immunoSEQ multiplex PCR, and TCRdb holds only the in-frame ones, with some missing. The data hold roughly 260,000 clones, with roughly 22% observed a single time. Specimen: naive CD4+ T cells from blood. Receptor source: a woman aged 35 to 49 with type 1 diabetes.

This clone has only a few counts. DNA for the CDR3: TGTGCCTGGGCTCTAGGGGTTTCTGGAAACACCATATATTTT. Translated, it gives CAWALGVSGNTIYF. This chain uses TRBV30 with TRBJ1-3; tentative D call: TRBD1 (5 bases). Per germline, CDR1 GTSNPN and CDR2 SVGIG (reference sequence). The CDR3 totals 14 residues. V was clipped by 5 bases and J by 1 base, with 12 bases between them.

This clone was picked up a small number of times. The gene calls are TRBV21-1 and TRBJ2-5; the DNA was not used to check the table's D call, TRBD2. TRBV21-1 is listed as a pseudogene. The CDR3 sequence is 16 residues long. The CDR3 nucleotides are TGTGCCAGCAGCCTCACCGGACTAGCGGGAAGTGAGACCCAGTACTTC. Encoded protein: CASSLTGLAGSETQYF.

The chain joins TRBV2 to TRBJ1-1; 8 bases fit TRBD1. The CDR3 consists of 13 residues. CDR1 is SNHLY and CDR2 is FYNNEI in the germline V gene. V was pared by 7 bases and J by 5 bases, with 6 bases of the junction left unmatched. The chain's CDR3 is CASISTGGTEAFF. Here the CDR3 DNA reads TGTGCCAGCATCTCAACAGGGGGGACTGAAGCTTTCTTT.

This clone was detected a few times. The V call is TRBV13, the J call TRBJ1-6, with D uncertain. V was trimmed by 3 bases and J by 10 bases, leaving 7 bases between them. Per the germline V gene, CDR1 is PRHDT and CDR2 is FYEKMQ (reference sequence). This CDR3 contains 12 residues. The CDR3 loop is CASSFSRSPLHF. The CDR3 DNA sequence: TGTGCCAGCAGCTTTTCTAGGTCACCCCTCCACTTT.

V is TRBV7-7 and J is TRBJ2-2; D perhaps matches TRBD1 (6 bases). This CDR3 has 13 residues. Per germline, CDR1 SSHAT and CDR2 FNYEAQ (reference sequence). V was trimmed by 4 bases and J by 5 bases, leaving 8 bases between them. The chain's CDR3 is CASSSQGTGELFF. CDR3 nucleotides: TGTGCCAGCAGCTCCCAGGGGACCGGGGAGCTGTTTTTT. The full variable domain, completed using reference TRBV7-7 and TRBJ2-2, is GAGVSQSPRYKVTKRGQDVTLRCDPISSHATLYWYQQALGQGPEFLTYFNYEAQPDKSGLPSDRFSAERPEGSISTLTIQRTEQRDSAMYRCASSSQGTGELFFGEGSRLTVL.

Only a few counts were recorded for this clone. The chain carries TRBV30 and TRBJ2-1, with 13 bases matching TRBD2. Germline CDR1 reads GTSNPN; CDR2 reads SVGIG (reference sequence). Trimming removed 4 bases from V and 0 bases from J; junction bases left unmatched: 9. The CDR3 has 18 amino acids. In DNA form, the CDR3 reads TGTGCCTGGAAACGGGGACTAGCGGGAAGGAGCTCCTACAATGAGCAGTTCTTC. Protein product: CAWKRGLAGRSSYNEQFF.

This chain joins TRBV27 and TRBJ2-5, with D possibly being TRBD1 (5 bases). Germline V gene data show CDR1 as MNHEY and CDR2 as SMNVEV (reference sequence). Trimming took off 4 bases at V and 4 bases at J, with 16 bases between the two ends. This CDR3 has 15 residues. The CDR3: CASSSPREVPETQYF. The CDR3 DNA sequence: TGTGCCAGCAGTTCCCCCAGGGAAGTCCCAGAGACCCAGTACTTC.

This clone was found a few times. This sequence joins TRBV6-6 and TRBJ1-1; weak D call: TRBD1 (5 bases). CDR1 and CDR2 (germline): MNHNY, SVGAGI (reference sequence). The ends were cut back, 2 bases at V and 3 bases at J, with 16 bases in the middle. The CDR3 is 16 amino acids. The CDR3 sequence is CASSYDSPTLYTEAFF. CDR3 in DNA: TGTGCCAGCAGTTACGACAGCCCGACTTTGTACACTGAAGCTTTCTTT.

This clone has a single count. The chain's CDR3 is CASSVGTSAHNEQFF. Written as DNA, the CDR3 is TGTGCCAGCAGCGTAGGGACTAGCGCCCACAATGAGCAGTTCTTC. The rearrangement uses TRBV9 and TRBJ2-1, with 9 bases aligning to TRBD2. Germline lookup yields CDR1 SGDLS and CDR2 YYNGEE. This CDR3 is 15 amino acids long. The V and J ends lost 0 bases and 5 bases, in that order; junction bases with no gene match: 3.

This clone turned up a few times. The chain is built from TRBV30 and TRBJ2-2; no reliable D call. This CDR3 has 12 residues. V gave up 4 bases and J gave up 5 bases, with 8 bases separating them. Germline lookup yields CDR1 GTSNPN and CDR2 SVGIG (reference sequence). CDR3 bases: TGTGCCTGGATCCCGAGGACCGGGGAGCTGTTTTTT. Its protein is CAWIPRTGELFF.

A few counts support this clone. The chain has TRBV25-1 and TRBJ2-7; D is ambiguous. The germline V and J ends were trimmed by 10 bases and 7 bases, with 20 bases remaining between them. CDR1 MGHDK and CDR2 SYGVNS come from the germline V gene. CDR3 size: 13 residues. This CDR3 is CATQRETYGEQYF. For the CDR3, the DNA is TGTGCCACCCAGAGAGAGACTTATGGAGAGCAGTACTTC.

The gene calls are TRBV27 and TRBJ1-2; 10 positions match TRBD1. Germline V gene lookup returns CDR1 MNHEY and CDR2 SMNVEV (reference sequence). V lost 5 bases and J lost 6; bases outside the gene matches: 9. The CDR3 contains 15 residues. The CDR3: CASSPTGTGVNGYTF. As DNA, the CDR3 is TGTGCCAGCAGTCCTACCGGGACAGGGGTCAATGGCTACACCTTC.

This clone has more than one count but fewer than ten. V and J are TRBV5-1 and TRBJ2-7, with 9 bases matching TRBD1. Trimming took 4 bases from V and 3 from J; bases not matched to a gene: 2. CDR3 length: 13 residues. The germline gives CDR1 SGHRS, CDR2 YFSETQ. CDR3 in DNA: TGCGCCAGCAGCAGGACAGGGGACTACGAGCAGTACTTC. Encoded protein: CASSRTGDYEQYF.

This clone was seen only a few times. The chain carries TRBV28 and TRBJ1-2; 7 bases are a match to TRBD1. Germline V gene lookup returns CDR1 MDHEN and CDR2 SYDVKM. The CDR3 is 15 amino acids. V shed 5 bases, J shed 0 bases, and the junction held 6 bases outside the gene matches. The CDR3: CASSPTGNTNYGYTF. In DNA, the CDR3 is TGTGCCAGCAGTCCGACAGGGAATACTAACTATGGCTACACCTTC.

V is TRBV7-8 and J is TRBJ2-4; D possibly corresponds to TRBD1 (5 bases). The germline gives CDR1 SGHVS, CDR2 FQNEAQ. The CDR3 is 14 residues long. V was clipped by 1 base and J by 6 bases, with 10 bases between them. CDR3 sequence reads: CASSLVVQGNIQYF. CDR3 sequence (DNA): TGTGCCAGCAGCTTAGTGGTCCAGGGAAACATTCAGTACTTC. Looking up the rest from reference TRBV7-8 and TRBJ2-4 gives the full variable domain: GAGVSQSPRYKVAKRGQDVALRCDPISGHVSLFWYQQALGQGPEFLTYFQNEAQLDKSGLPSDRFFAERPEGSVSTLKIQRTQQEDSAVYLCASSLVVQGNIQYFGAGTRLSVL.

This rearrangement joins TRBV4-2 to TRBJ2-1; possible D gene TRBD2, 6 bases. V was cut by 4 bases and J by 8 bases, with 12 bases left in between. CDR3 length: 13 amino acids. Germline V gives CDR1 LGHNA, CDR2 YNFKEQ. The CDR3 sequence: CASSPDGGYEQFF. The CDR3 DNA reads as TGTGCCAGCAGCCCCGACGGGGGATATGAGCAGTTCTTC.

This CDR3 is CASSFVRGGEQFF. CDR3 sequence (DNA): TGTGCCAGCAGCTTCGTCAGGGGTGGAGAGCAGTTCTTC. The chain uses TRBV5-6 and TRBJ2-1; D might be TRBD1 (6 bases). Trimming removed 2 bases at V and 10 bases at J, with 13 bases between. The CDR3 runs 13 residues. Germline lookup yields CDR1 SGHDT and CDR2 YYEEEE.

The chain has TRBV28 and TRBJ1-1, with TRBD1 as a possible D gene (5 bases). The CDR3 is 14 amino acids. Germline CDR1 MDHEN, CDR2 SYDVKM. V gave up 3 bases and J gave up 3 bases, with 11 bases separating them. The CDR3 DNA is TGTGCCAGCAGTTTGACGGAAGGGGACACTGAAGCTTTCTTT. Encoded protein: CASSLTEGDTEAFF.

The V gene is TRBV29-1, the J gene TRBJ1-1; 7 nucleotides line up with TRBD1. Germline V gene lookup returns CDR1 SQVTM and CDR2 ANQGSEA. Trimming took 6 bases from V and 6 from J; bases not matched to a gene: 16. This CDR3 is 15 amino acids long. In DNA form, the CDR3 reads TGCAGCGTGTTGCCAAGGACAGGCGACGACGCTGAAGCTTTCTTT. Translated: CSVLPRTGDDAEAFF.

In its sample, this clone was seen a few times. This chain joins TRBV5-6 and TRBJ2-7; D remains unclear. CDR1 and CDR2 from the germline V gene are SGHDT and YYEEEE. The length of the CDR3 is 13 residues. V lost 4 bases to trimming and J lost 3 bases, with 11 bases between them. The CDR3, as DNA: TGTGCCAGCAGCCAACCCCCGGGCTACGAGCAGTACTTC. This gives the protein CASSQPPGYEQYF.